These 24 T cell receptor beta chains came from one sample sequenced in a study of post-analysis software for immune sequencing data. Study conclusions and caveats: In patients, TRBV5-6, TRBV5-1 and TRBV20-1 belonged to four or five TRBV segments found more frequently than in controls.

Antigens of these TCRs are unknown. Libraries were made from TCR beta cDNA, and they carried unique molecular identifiers. TCRdb passed the PCR reads through MiXCR, listing each CDR3 protein once. This sample has 450,000 to 700,000 distinct CDR3 sequences, with roughly 45% found just once. Sequencing was performed on blood. The receptor set was obtained from a girl aged 5-17 years with multiple sclerosis.

This clonotype was counted a few times. This sequence joins TRBV6-6 and TRBJ1-5, with no clear D. From germline, CDR1 is MNHNY and CDR2 SVGAGI (reference sequence). The CDR3 extends over 12 amino acids. V was trimmed by 10 bases and J by 0 bases, leaving 7 bases between them. The CDR3 region is CATSDSNQPQHF. DNA of the CDR3: TGTGCCACTTCAGATAGCAATCAGCCCCAGCATTTT.

This clonotype was seen only a few times. The CDR3 loop is CASRLRDDYEQYF. In DNA form, the CDR3 reads TGTGCCAGCAGGCTCAGGGACGACTACGAGCAGTACTTC. The chain links TRBV7-9 to TRBJ2-7; tentatively, D is TRBD1 or TRBD2 (5 bases each). V was shortened by 6 bases and J by 3 bases, with 12 bases between the two germline ends. CDR1 and CDR2 (germline): SEHNR, FQNEAQ (reference sequence). This CDR3 has 13 residues. Complete variable domain (other parts from reference TRBV7-9 and TRBJ2-7): DTGVSQNPRHKITKRGQNVTFRCDPISEHNRLYWYRQTLGQGPEFLTYFQNEAQLEKSRLLSDRFSAERPKGSFSTLEIQRTEQGDSAMYLCASRLRDDYEQYFGPGTRLTVT.

This clonotype was counted only a few times. V usage is TRBV7-8 and J usage is TRBJ2-5; 9 bases are shared with TRBD1. The DNA end is a closer match to TRBJ2-7, so the J assignment may be wrong. Germline-derived CDR1 and CDR2 are SGHVS and FQNEAQ. This CDR3 region has 17 residues. The CDR3 spells CASSLRALGDRASEQYF. The DNA of the CDR3 is TGTGCCAGCAGCTTACGGGCCTTAGGGGACAGGGCGTCCGAGCAGTACTTC.

The sample holds a few counts of this clonotype. The V gene is TRBV10-3, the J gene TRBJ2-7; 11 bases agree with TRBD2. CDR1 is ENHRY and CDR2 is SYGVKD in the germline V gene. The CDR3 spans 15 residues. V dropped 0 bases and J dropped 4; count of bases not matched to a gene: 2. In DNA form, the CDR3 reads TGTGCCATCAGTGAGTCACTAGCGGGAGTGTACGAGCAGTACTTC. Its protein is CAISESLAGVYEQYF.

This sequence joins TRBV10-3 and TRBJ1-1; the match to TRBD1 covers 8 bases. The CDR3 runs to 17 residues. Germline CDR1 is ENHRY and CDR2 is SYGVKD. V shed 6 bases and J 0 bases; nucleotides not matched to a gene: 12. The CDR3: CAISSGTGNHLNTEAFF. The CDR3 DNA reads TGTGCCATCAGCAGCGGGACAGGAAATCACTTGAACACTGAAGCTTTCTTT.

J is TRBJ1-5 and V is TRBV2, with D maybe TRBD1 (6 bases). The CDR3 consists of 15 residues. Germline CDR1 reads SNHLY; CDR2 reads FYNNEI. Trimming took 6 bases from V and 6 from J, leaving 18 bases between them. The CDR3 nucleotides are TGTGCCAGCAGACCCCGGACAGTGAGGGGTCAGCCCCAGCATTTT. This sequence encodes CASRPRTVRGQPQHF. Complete variable domain (other parts from reference TRBV2 and TRBJ1-5): EPEVTQTPSHQVTQMGQEVILRCVPISNHLYFYWYRQILGQKVEFLVSFYNNEISEKSEIFDDQFSVERPDGSNFTLKIRSTKLEDSAMYFCASRPRTVRGQPQHFGDGTRLSIL.

V usage is TRBV2 and J usage is TRBJ2-2; 11 bases fit TRBD2. With V trimmed by 6 bases and J by 0 bases, 3 bases remained unmatched. Germline CDR1 is SNHLY and CDR2 is FYNNEI. This CDR3 is 16 amino acids long. As DNA, the CDR3 is TGTGCCAGCAGAAGACTAGCGGGGACGAACACCGGGGAGCTGTTTTTT. Its translation: CASRRLAGTNTGELFF.

This chain joins TRBV12-3 or TRBV12-4 and TRBJ1-2, with TRBD1 matching over 9 bases. J lost 2 bases, V lost 1 base, and 2 bases had no gene match. The CDR3 is made up of 15 amino acids. CDR3 in DNA: TGTGCCAGCAGTTTAGGGACAGGGGTCAACTATGGCTACACCTTC. Encoded protein: CASSLGTGVNYGYTF.

In this sample, this clonotype turned up a few times. The rearrangement uses TRBV20-1 and TRBJ2-3, with D uncertain. Trimming took 3 bases from V and 0 from J, leaving 7 bases between them. The CDR3 has 13 amino acids. Germline-derived CDR1 and CDR2 are DFQATT and SNEGSKA (reference sequence). The chain's CDR3 is CSARADSTDTQYF. For the CDR3, the DNA is TGCAGTGCTAGGGCGGATAGCACAGATACGCAGTATTTT.

CDR3 coding DNA: TGTGCCAGCAGGACCTCTAGCGGGGGGGCCTACGAGCAGTACTTC. It specifies CASRTSSGGAYEQYF. This chain joins TRBV7-2 and TRBJ2-4; TRBD2 agrees at 12 bases. The tail of the sequence fits TRBJ2-7 better, so the J call may be wrong. Looked up from germline, CDR1 is SGHTA and CDR2 is FQGNSA. This CDR3 spans 15 amino acids.

The chain couples TRBV6-5 to TRBJ2-3, with 13 positions matching TRBD2. The CDR3 has 16 amino acids. With V trimmed by 2 bases and J by 4 bases, 3 bases remained unmatched. The germline CDR1 and CDR2 sequences are MNHEY and SVGAGI. CDR3 protein: CASSYRTSGGPDTQYF. As DNA, the CDR3 is TGTGCCAGCAGTTACAGGACTAGCGGGGGCCCAGATACGCAGTATTTT.

The chain recombines TRBV30 with TRBJ1-2, with 8 bases that match TRBD1. Per the germline V gene, CDR1 is GTSNPN and CDR2 is SVGIG (reference sequence). With V trimmed by 2 bases and J by 6 bases, 5 bases remained unmatched. There are 13 residues in the CDR3. The chain's CDR3 is CAWSRQGADGYTF. The CDR3 nucleotides read TGTGCCTGGAGTAGGCAGGGGGCGGATGGCTACACCTTC.

The chain combines TRBV5-1 with TRBJ1-4; 8 nucleotides line up with TRBD1. Per germline, CDR1 SGHRS and CDR2 YFSETQ. This CDR3 contains 14 residues. The trim removed 4 bases at V and 5 bases at J, leaving 4 bases unmatched. The CDR3 here is CASSRTGKNEKLFF. The CDR3 DNA reads as TGCGCCAGCAGCCGGACAGGGAAAAATGAAAAACTGTTTTTT.

The chain recombines TRBV29-1 with TRBJ2-2; D not certain. V dropped 0 bases and J dropped 1 base, with 9 bases sitting between them. Germline V lookup: CDR1 SQVTM, CDR2 ANQGSEA. CDR3 length: 15 residues. In DNA, the CDR3 is TGCAGCGTTGAAGAGGGTCCGGTGAACACCGGGGAGCTGTTTTTT. It specifies CSVEEGPVNTGELFF.

This clonotype showed up just a few times. CDR3 bases: TGCGCCAGCAGTGAGAATCCGGGGTTGAGAGAGACCCAGTACTTC. Residues: CASSENPGLRETQYF. The V call is TRBV10-1, the J call TRBJ2-5; a possible D gene is TRBD2 (5 bases). CDR1 is WNHNN and CDR2 is SYGVQD in the germline V gene (reference sequence). This CDR3 is 15 amino acids long. V shed 2 bases and J shed 4 bases, with 14 bases lying between them.

There are a few counts of this clonotype. V usage is TRBV6-2 or TRBV6-3 and J usage is TRBJ2-7; 9 bases match TRBD1. CDR3 size: 14 residues. Germline values: CDR1 MNHEY, CDR2 SVGEGT. Trimming at V came to 2 bases and at J to 5 bases, leaving 4 bases not matched to a gene. CDR3 nucleotides: TGTGCCAGCAGTTACAGGGGACAGGGCCACGAGCAGTACTTC. This codes for CASSYRGQGHEQYF.

This clonotype was observed a handful of times. Being one base from a much bigger clone, this may be a read error. The J gene is TRBJ2-7, the V gene TRBV4-2, with TRBD1 matching over 8 bases. CDR3 length equals 15 residues. The germline gives CDR1 LGHNA, CDR2 YNFKEQ. The CDR3 DNA reads as TGTGCCAGCAGCCAAGATCAGGGGGCGTCCTACGTGCAGTACTTC. This codes for CASSQDQGASYVQYF.

V gene TRBV19 combines with J gene TRBJ2-5, with TRBD1 matching over 8 bases. CDR1 is LNHDA and CDR2 is SQIVND in the germline V gene (reference sequence). V gave up 3 bases and J gave up 4 bases; unmatched junction bases: 13. The length of the CDR3 is 17 residues. The CDR3 loop reads CASSIYGQGVAAETQYF. CDR3 coding DNA: TGTGCCAGTAGTATCTACGGACAGGGTGTTGCGGCAGAGACCCAGTACTTC.

The table lists this clonotype with a few counts. V is TRBV5-6 and J is TRBJ2-5; no definite D call. The CDR3 is 12 residues long. The germline V and J ends were trimmed by 4 bases and 5 bases, with 9 bases remaining between them. Germline lookup yields CDR1 SGHDT and CDR2 YYEEEE. This CDR3 is CASSQREETQYF. DNA of the CDR3: TGTGCCAGCAGCCAAAGAGAGGAGACCCAGTACTTC.

V is TRBV6-5 and J is TRBJ2-4; TRBD2 agrees at 8 bases. Germline loops: CDR1 MNHEY, CDR2 SVGAGI. The CDR3 spans 16 residues. V shed 0 bases and J 5 bases; nucleotides not matched to a gene: 6. The CDR3 reads CASSYSQTSGQNIQYF. The CDR3, as DNA: TGTGCCAGCAGTTACTCCCAAACTAGCGGTCAAAACATTCAGTACTTC.

V is TRBV6-5 and J is TRBJ1-5; 9 bases line up with TRBD1. The CDR3 runs 15 residues. V was pared by 8 bases and J by 2 bases, with 7 bases of the junction left unmatched. CDR1 and CDR2 from the germline V gene are MNHEY and SVGAGI. The CDR3 DNA reads TGTGCCAGCGGTAGGGACAGGGTGGGCAATCAGCCCCAGCATTTT. Protein: CASGRDRVGNQPQHF.

This clonotype showed up many times. This rearrangement joins TRBV10-2 to TRBJ2-1; 7 bases match TRBD2. Germline CDR1 and CDR2: WSHSY and SAAADI. The V and J ends lost 5 bases and 2 bases, in that order; junction bases with no gene match: 3. CDR3 length: 14 residues. CDR3 DNA: TGCGCCAGCAGTCCTAGCGGAACCTACAATGAGCAGTTCTTC. Its translation: CASSPSGTYNEQFF.

The rearrangement uses TRBV5-1 and TRBJ2-1; D might be TRBD1 (6 bases). This CDR3 is built from 15 residues. V was trimmed by 6 bases and J by 5 bases, leaving 18 bases between them. The germline V gene encodes CDR1 SGHRS and CDR2 YFSETQ. The CDR3 is CASTLDRSSNNEQFF. The CDR3 nucleotides read TGCGCCAGCACCCTCGACAGGTCATCAAACAATGAGCAGTTCTTC.

The rearrangement uses TRBV7-9 and TRBJ2-4; D is ambiguous. The CDR3 covers 11 residues. Germline CDR1 SEHNR, CDR2 FQNEAQ (reference sequence). The ends were cut back, 6 bases at V and 13 bases at J, with 13 bases in the middle. CDR3: CASSLQDEQYF. Here the CDR3 DNA reads TGTGCCAGCAGTCTACAAGATGAGCAGTACTTC.